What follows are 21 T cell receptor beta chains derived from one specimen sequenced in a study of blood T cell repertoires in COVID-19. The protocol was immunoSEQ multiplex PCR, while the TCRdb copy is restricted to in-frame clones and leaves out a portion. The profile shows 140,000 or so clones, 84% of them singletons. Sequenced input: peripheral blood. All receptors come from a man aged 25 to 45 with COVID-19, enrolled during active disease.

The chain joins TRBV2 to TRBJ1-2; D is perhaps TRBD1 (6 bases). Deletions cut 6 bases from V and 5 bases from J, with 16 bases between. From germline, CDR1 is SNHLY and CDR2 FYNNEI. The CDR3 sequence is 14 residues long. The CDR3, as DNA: TGTGCCAGCAGGGACCAGGGGAGTCTTTATGGCTACACCTTC. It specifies CASRDQGSLYGYTF.

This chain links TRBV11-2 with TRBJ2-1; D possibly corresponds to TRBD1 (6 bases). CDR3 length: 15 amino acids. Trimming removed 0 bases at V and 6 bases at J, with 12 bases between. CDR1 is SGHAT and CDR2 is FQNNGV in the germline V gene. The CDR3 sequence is CASSLDGGRGNEQFF. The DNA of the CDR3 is TGTGCCAGCAGCTTAGATGGTGGCAGGGGCAATGAGCAGTTCTTC.

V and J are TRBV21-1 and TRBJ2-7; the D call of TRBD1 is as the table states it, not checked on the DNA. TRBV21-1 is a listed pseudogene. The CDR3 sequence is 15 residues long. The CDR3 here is CASSPLQGACNEQYF. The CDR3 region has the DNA TGTGCCAGCAGCCCACTACAGGGGGCGTGTAACGAGCAGTACTTC.

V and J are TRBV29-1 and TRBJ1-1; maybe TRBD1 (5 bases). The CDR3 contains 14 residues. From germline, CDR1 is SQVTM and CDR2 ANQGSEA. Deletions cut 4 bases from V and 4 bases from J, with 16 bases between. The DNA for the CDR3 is TGCAGCGTTGCCCTACTTAAGGGGTCCACTGAAGCTTTCTTT. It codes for CSVALLKGSTEAFF. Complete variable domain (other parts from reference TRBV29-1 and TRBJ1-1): SAVISQKPSRDICQRGTSLTIQCQVDSQVTMMFWYRQQPGQSLTLIATANQGSEATYESGFVIDKFPISRPNLTFSTLTVSNMSPEDSSIYLCSVALLKGSTEAFFGQGTRLTVV.

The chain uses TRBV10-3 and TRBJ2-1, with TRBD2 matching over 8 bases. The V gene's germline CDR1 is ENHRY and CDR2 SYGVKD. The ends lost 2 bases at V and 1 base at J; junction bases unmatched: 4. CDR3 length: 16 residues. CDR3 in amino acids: CAISERGGRSYNEQFF. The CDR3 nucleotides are TGTGCCATCAGTGAGCGCGGGGGGCGATCCTACAATGAGCAGTTCTTC.

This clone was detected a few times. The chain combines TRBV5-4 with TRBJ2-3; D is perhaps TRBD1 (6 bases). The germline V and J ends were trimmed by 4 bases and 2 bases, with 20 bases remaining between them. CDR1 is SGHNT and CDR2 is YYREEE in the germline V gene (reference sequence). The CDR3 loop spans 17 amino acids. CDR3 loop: CASSAPPGHSLTDTQYF. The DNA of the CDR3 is TGTGCCAGCAGCGCCCCGCCGGGACATTCACTCACAGATACGCAGTATTTT.

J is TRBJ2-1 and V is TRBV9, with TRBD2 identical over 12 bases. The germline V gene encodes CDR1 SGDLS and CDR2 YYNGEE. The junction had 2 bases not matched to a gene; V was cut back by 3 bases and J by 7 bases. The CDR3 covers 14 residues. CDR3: CASSASGGGNEQFF. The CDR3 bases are TGTGCCAGCAGCGCTAGCGGGGGGGGGAATGAGCAGTTCTTC.

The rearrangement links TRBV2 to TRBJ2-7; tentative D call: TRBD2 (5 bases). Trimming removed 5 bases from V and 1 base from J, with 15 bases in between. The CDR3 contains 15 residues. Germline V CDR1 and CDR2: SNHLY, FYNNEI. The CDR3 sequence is CASSTGKVTSYEQYF. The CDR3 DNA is TGTGCCAGCAGTACCGGGAAGGTTACATCCTACGAGCAGTACTTC.

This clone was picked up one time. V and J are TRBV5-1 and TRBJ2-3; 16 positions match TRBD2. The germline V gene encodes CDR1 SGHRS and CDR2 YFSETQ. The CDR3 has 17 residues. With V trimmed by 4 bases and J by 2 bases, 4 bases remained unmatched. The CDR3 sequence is CASSPGLAGGPTDTQYF. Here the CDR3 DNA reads TGCGCCAGCAGCCCGGGACTAGCGGGAGGGCCCACAGATACGCAGTATTTT. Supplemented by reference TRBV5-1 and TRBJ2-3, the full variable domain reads KAGVTQTPRYLIKTRGQQVTLSCSPISGHRSVSWYQQTPGQGLQFLFEYFSETQRNKGNFPGRFSGRQFSNSRSEMNVSTLELGDSALYLCASSPGLAGGPTDTQYFGPGTRLTVL.

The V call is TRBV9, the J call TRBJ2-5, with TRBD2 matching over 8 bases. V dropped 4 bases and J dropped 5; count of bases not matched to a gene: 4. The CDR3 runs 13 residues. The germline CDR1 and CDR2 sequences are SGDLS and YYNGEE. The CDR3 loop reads CASSLSGSETQYF. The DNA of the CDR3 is TGTGCCAGCAGCCTGAGCGGGAGCGAGACCCAGTACTTC.

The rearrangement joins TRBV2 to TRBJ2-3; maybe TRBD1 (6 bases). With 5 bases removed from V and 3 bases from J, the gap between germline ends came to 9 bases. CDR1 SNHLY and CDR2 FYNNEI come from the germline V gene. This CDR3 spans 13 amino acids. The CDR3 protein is CASSFTGTDTQYF. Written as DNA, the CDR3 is TGTGCCAGCAGTTTCACAGGGACAGATACGCAGTATTTT.

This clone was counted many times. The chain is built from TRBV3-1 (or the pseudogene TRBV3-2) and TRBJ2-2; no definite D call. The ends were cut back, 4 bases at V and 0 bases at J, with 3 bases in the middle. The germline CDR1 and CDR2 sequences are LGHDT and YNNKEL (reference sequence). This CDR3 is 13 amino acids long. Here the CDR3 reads CASSLSNTGELFF. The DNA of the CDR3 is TGTGCCAGCAGCCTCTCGAACACCGGGGAGCTGTTTTTT.

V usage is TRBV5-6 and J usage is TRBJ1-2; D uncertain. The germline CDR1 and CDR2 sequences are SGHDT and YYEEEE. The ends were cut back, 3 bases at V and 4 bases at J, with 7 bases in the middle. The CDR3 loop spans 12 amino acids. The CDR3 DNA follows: TGTGCCAGCAGCTCGTCTTTCTATGGCTACACCTTC. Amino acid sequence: CASSSSFYGYTF.

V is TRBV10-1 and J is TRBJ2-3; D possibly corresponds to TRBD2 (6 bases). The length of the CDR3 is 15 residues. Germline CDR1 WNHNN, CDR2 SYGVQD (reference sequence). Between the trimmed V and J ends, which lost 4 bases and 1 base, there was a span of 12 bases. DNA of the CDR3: TGCGCCAGCAGTGGGTCTCCGGGAGGCACAGATACGCAGTATTTT. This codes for CASSGSPGGTDTQYF.

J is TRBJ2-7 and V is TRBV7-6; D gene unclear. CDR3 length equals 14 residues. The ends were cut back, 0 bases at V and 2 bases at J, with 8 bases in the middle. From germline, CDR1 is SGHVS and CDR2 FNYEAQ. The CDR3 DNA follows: TGTGCCAGCAGCTTAGCCCAACATACCTACGAGCAGTACTTC. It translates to CASSLAQHTYEQYF.

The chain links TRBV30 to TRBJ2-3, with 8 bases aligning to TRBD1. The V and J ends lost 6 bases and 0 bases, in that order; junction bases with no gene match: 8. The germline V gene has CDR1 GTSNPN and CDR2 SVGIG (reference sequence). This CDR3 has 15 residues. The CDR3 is CACTGQALSTDTQYF. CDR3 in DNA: TGTGCCTGTACGGGACAGGCACTGAGCACAGATACGCAGTATTTT.

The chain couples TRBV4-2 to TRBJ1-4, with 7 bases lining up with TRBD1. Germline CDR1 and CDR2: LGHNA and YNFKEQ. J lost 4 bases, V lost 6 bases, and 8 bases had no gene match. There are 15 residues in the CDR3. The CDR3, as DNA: TGTGCCAGCAGTCGGACCGGGACAGTTAATGAAAAACTGTTTTTT. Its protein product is CASSRTGTVNEKLFF.

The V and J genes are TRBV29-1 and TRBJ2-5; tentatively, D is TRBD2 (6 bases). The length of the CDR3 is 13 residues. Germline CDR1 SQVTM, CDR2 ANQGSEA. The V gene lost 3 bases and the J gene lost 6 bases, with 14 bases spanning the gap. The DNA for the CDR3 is TGCAGCGTTGATTTGCGGGGCGGGAAGACCCAGTACTTC. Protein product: CSVDLRGGKTQYF.

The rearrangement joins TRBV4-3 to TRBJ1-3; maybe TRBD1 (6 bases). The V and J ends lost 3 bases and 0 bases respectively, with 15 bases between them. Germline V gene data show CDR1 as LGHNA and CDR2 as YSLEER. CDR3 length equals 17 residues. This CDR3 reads CASSQGSTGSSGNTIYF. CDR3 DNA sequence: TGCGCCAGCAGCCAGGGATCCACAGGGAGCTCTGGAAACACCATATATTTT.

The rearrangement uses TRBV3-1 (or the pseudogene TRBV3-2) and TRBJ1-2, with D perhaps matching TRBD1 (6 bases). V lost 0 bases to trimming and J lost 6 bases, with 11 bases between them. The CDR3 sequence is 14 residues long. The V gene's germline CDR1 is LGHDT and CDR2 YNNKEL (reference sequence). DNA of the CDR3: TGTGCCAGCAGCCAAGACCGGACAGCGGATGGCTACACCTTC. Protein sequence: CASSQDRTADGYTF.

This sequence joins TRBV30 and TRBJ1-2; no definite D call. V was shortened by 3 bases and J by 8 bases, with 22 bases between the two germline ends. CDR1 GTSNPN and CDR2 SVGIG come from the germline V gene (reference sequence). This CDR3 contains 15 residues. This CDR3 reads CAWRNPQFSSKGYTF. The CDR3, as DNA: TGTGCCTGGAGGAACCCCCAGTTCTCATCCAAGGGCTACACCTTC.